This T cell receptor beta chain is from a study of T cell clonotyping in hematopoietic cell transplantation (dated by TCRdb to the early 2020s). In terms of the full investigation: A total of more than 110 blood samples were gathered in the study from approximately 32 consecutive transplant recipients along with their related donors. Patient recruitment ran from September 2015 to early 2017, and follow-up continued until late 2020 or death.

Blood samples for TCR beta sequencing were provided by related transplant donors. Using Nuclei Lysis Solution, genomic DNA was extracted from unfractionated peripheral blood mononuclear cells that were either fresh or cryopreserved. Only one count was recorded for this clone. It lacks a known antigen. The record has no base qualities; no much larger clone is one base away. TCR beta CDR3 regions were amplified from genomic DNA with the immunoSEQ assay, a bias-controlled multiplex PCR using V- and J-specific primers. A second PCR step added a proprietary barcode and Illumina adapter sequences to the CDR3 amplicons. CDR3 libraries were sequenced on an Illumina MiSeq instrument. Concerning the study's data processing: Export and quality control were done with immunoSEQ Analyzer 3.0, while downstream analyses used R Bioconductor and Immunarch. Only productive rearrangements in the normalized downsampled data set went into calculating the repertoire metrics. In the normalized cohort, clonotypes with more than 5 templates were defined as pathologically expanded. The Inverse Simpson Index was used to measure repertoire diversity. The non-normalized data set was used for CMV-specificity analyses so that all clonotypes could be captured. In TCRdb, the immuneACCESS table is reduced to in-frame sequences with V and J assigned. These tables do not hold every clone; where another copy was compared, an unresolved V gene accounts for under half, and the others remain unexplained. From that table come the V and J calls and clone size; the DNA was used to work out D and trimming. The sample includes about 70,000 clones, with 94% observed a single time. The ten largest account for approximately 1.5% of the sample.

What the work shows at the level of the full study, not this receptor alone: Overlap with donor repertoires was found for only a small fraction of recipient repertoires, with over 95% found to appear de novo at the given depth. The sample size was limited and the cells went unsorted, which meant the CD4 and CD8 repertoire contributions could not be told apart. Broader posttransplant TCR repertoire diversity was predicted by donor and pretransplant recipient Inverse Simpson Index values. After transplant, TCR diversity in recipients dropped, and pathologically expanded clonotypes climbed progressively between day 30 and day 180.

The CDR1 and CDR2 encoded by the germline V gene are SNHLY and FYNNEI. Inclusive of the bounding cysteine and phenylalanine, the CDR3 is 16 residues long. The entry retains the CDR3 DNA only, 48 bases that are in frame from base 1. V is shortened by 4 bases, J by 8 bases, and the region joining them spans 23 bases. The receptor was derived from a middle-aged man in good health. Some clones in this sample may be carry-over from other donors' samples. The sequence joins TRBV2 to TRBJ1-2; TRBD1 is perhaps the D gene, given 6 matching bases. The sample consisted of peripheral blood mononuclear cells. The CDR3 here reads CASSANGLGGPGGYTF. DNA sequence: TGTGCCAGCAGTGCCAACGGCCTGGGGGGCCCGGGCGGCTACACCTTC.